The T cell receptor (beta chain) described here comes from a study of blood T cells in healthy people across ages. As regards this clonotype: Antigen unknown.

A second PCR of 7 to 11 cycles used a sample-barcoded 5' primer and a J-beta primer mix. TCRdb re-analysed the 5' RACE reads in MiXCR, keeping a single row per CDR3 protein. The data contain 450,000 to 650,000 distinct CDR3 sequences, around 24% of them singletons. Germline V gene data show CDR1 as SQVTM and CDR2 as ANQGSEA. V shed 7 bases and J shed 6 bases, with 19 bases lying between them. The CDR3 consists of 14 residues. Notes on the study in general: More naive CD4+ cells and higher diversity were found in long-lived than in aged donors.

These data were also filed under a second study, of T cells of mothers and their children.

This chain links TRBV29-1 with TRBJ2-1; D is ambiguous. Sample: blood. This TCR was sampled from a boy younger than 18 in good health. The CDR3 bases are TGCAGCGCCCTCGGTTCGGATAGCTCCAATGAGCAGTTCTTC. The encoded protein is CSALGSDSSNEQFF.